This TCR beta chain was obtained from a study of metastatic and nonmetastatic thyroid tumors. TCRdb used MiXCR to call clones anew from the PCR reads. The sample carries around 35,000 clones, about a sixth recorded once. Many counts were recorded for this clone. The entire patient cohort was treatment-naive prior to thyroid surgery. V shed 6 bases and J shed 4 bases, with 13 bases lying between them. CDR3 length: 13 residues. Germline CDR1 and CDR2: DFQATT and SNEGSKA (reference sequence). The sequence derives from a female donor with papillary thyroid cancer or a benign thyroid nodule (not recorded which). Some clones in this sample may be carry-over from other donors' samples. Material: blood. The rearrangement joins TRBV20-1 to TRBJ1-3, with D maybe TRBD1 (6 bases). CDR3 protein: CSAQGSPGNTIYF. The CDR3 nucleotides read TGCAGTGCCCAGGGGAGTCCGGGAAACACCATATATTTT.